The 3 T cell receptor beta chains in this list originate from one sample, sequenced in a study of T cell responses to AZD1222 COVID-19 vaccine. Measured with immunoSEQ multiplex PCR; TCRdb has only the in-frame clones, and not every one. The repertoire holds 130,000 to 150,000 clones, with approximately 90% as singletons. The sample here was peripheral blood, taken on day 0 of AZD1222 vaccination. All receptors derive from an adult in good health.

This clone has just a few counts. The J gene is TRBJ1-2, the V gene TRBV21-1; the table's TRBD1 call for D was not verified on the DNA. TRBV21-1 is termed a pseudogene. The CDR3 runs 14 residues. CDR3 sequence reads: CASSILTGNYGYTF. CDR3 bases: TGTGCCAGCAGCATTCTGACAGGCAACTATGGCTACACCTTC.

This chain links TRBV15 with TRBJ1-5; D not resolved. Trimming took 4 bases from V and 0 from J, leaving 16 bases between them. CDR3 length equals 17 residues. Germline CDR1 reads LNHNV; CDR2 reads YYDKDF (reference sequence). The CDR3 coding sequence is TGTGCCACCAGCATGAGATCAGGTCGGCCTAGCAATCAGCCCCAGCATTTT. This gives the protein CATSMRSGRPSNQPQHF. Filled out from reference TRBV15 and TRBJ1-5, the complete variable domain reads DAMVIQNPRYQVTQFGKPVTLSCSQTLNHNVMYWYQQKSSQAPKLLFHYYDKDFNNEADTPDNFQSRRPNTSFCFLDIRSPGLGDTAMYLCATSMRSGRPSNQPQHFGDGTRLSIL.

The rearrangement joins TRBV7-5 to TRBJ1-6; no check of the table's D call, TRBD1, against the DNA was made. TRBV7-5 is tagged as a pseudogene. The CDR3 covers 21 residues. In nucleotides, the CDR3 is TGTGCCAGAAGCTTAGGGGGGGGGACAGGGGCGTACGGCTCCTATAATTCACCCCTCCACTTT. Protein product: CARSLGGGTGAYGSYNSPLHF.